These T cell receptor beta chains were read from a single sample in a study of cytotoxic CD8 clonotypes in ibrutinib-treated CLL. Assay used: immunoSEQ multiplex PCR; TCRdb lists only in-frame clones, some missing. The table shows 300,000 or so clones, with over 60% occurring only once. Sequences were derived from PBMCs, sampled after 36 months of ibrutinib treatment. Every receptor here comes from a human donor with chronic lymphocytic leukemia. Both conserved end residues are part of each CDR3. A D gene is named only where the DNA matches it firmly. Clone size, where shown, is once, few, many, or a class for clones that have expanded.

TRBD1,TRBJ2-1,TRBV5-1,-,CASSLQGNPYNEQFF,TGCGCCAGCAGCTTACAGGGGAACCCCTACAATGAGCAGTTCTTC
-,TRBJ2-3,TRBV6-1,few,CASSEQGTDTQYF,TGTGCCAGCAGCGAACAAGGCACAGATACGCAGTATTTT
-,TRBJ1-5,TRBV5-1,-,CASSLLGQPQHF,TGCGCCAGCAGCTTGTTAGGACAGCCCCAGCATTTT
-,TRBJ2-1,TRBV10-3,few,CAISDYNEQFF,TGTGCCATCAGTGACTACAATGAGCAGTTCTTC
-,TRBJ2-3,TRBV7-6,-,CASSSAGPLGTDTQYF,TGTGCCAGCAGCTCTGCTGGACCCCTGGGCACAGATACGCAGTATTTT
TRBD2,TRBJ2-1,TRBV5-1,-,CASSLMSGGANNEQFF,TGCGCCAGCAGCTTGATGAGCGGGGGGGCCAACAATGAGCAGTTCTTC
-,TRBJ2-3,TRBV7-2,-,CASSLGGGAGADTQYF,TGTGCCAGCAGCTTAGGAGGGGGGGCAGGGGCAGATACGCAGTATTTT
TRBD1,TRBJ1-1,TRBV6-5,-,CASTRTGGVEAFF,TGTGCCAGCACCCGGACAGGGGGCGTTGAAGCTTTCTTT
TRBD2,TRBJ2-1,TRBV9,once,CASSVGRESSYNEQFF,TGTGCCAGCAGCGTAGGGCGGGAGAGCTCCTACAATGAGCAGTTCTTC
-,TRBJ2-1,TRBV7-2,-,CASSLDWGARNEQFF,TGTGCCAGCAGCTTAGACTGGGGAGCCCGCAATGAGCAGTTCTTC
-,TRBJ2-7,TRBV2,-,CASSLLGYEQYF,TGTGCCAGCAGCTTACTGGGGTACGAGCAGTACTTC
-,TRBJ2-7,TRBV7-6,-,CASSPWPFLPEQYF,TGTGCCAGCAGCCCCTGGCCATTTCTCCCCGAGCAGTACTTC
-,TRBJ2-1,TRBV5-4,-,CASSLPNNEQFF,TGTGCCAGCAGCCTTCCGAACAATGAGCAGTTCTTC
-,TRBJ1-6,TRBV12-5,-,CASGLATGLNSPLHF,TGTGCTAGTGGTTTGGCAACCGGACTGAATTCACCCCTCCACTTT
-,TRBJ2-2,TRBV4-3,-,CASSQDRGWYSGELFF,TGCGCCAGCAGCCAAGACAGGGGCTGGTATTCGGGGGAGCTGTTTTTT
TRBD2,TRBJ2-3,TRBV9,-,CASSPRAGGIADTQYF,TGTGCCAGCAGCCCGCGAGCGGGAGGAATCGCAGATACGCAGTATTTT
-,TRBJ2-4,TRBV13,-,CASSQNLAKNIQYF,TGTGCCAGCAGCCAGAATCTAGCCAAAAACATTCAGTACTTC
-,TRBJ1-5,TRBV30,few,CAWSIRSPGNQPQHF,TGTGCCTGGAGTATCCGATCCCCTGGCAATCAGCCCCAGCATTTT
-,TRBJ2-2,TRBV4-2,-,CASSQAGTANTGELFF,TGTGCCAGCAGCCAAGCCGGGACGGCGAACACCGGGGAGCTGTTTTTT
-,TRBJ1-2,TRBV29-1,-,CSVLDGLDYGYTF,TGCAGCGTTCTAGACGGTTTGGACTATGGCTACACCTTC
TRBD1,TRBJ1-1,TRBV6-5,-,CASSYSWGQVAFF,TGTGCCAGCAGTTACTCTTGGGGACAGGTTGCTTTCTTT
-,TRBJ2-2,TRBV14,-,CASSGMLTGELFF,TGTGCCAGCAGCGGAATGCTCACCGGGGAGCTGTTTTTT
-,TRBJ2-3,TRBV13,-,CASSLGLSSTDTQYF,TGTGCCAGCAGCTTAGGACTGTCTAGCACAGATACGCAGTATTTT
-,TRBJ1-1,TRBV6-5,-,CASSPQWGRNTEAFF,TGTGCCAGCAGCCCACAGTGGGGTAGGAACACTGAAGCTTTCTTT
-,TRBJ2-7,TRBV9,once,CASSPYPSGPSIEQYF,TGTGCCAGCAGCCCATATCCGTCCGGACCCAGTATCGAGCAGTACTTC
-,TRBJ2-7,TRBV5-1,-,CASSLTGNYEQYF,TGCGCCAGCAGCTTAACGGGGAACTACGAGCAGTACTTC
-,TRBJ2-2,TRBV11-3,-,CASSSRPEAGELFF,TGTGCCAGCAGCTCGCGGCCTGAGGCCGGGGAGCTGTTTTTT
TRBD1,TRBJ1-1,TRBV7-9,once,CASSLQGGGTEAFF,TGTGCCAGCAGCCTACAGGGGGGCGGCACTGAAGCTTTCTTT
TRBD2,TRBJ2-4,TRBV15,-,CATSRVREGRDKNIQYF,TGTGCCACCAGCAGGGTTCGGGAGGGCAGGGACAAAAACATTCAGTACTTC
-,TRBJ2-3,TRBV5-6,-,CASSSPGDADTQYF,TGTGCCAGCAGCTCGCCGGGGGATGCAGATACGCAGTATTTT
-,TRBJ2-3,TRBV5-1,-,CASSLQGRGDTDTQYF,TGCGCCAGCAGCTTGCAGGGAAGAGGCGACACAGATACGCAGTATTTT
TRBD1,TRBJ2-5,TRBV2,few,CASRSEQGAHRETQYF,TGTGCCAGCAGGTCCGAACAGGGGGCGCACAGAGAGACCCAGTACTTC
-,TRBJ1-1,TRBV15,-,CATSRDLGDIEAFF,TGTGCCACCAGCAGAGATCTGGGGGATATTGAAGCTTTCTTT
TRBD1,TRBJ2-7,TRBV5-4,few,CASRRAGTGPYEQYF,TGTGCCAGCAGACGGGCCGGGACAGGGCCCTACGAGCAGTACTTC
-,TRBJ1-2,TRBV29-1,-,CSVPKTALYGYTF,TGCAGCGTTCCAAAGACAGCTCTATATGGCTACACCTTC
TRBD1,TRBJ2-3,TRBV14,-,CASSQRTGVGSTQYF,TGTGCCAGCAGCCAGAGGACAGGGGTCGGAAGCACGCAGTATTTT
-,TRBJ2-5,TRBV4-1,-,CASSQEPGRPETQYF,TGCGCCAGCAGCCAAGAACCGGGTAGGCCGGAGACCCAGTACTTC
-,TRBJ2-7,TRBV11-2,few,CASSPTPRGGYEQYF,TGTGCCAGCAGCCCGACCCCCCGTGGTGGGTACGAGCAGTACTTC
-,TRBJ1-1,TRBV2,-,CASPLKDSIAEAFF,TGTGCCAGCCCCCTGAAGGATTCTATCGCTGAAGCTTTCTTT
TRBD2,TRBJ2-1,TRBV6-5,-,CASSFRTSGAYNEQFF,TGTGCCAGCAGTTTCCGGACTAGCGGGGCCTACAATGAGCAGTTCTTC
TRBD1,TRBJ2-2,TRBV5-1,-,CASSFGTAYTGELFF,TGCGCCAGCAGCTTCGGGACAGCATACACCGGGGAGCTGTTTTTT
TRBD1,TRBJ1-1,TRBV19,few,CASRTGGNTEAFF,TGTGCCAGTAGGACAGGGGGGAACACTGAAGCTTTCTTT